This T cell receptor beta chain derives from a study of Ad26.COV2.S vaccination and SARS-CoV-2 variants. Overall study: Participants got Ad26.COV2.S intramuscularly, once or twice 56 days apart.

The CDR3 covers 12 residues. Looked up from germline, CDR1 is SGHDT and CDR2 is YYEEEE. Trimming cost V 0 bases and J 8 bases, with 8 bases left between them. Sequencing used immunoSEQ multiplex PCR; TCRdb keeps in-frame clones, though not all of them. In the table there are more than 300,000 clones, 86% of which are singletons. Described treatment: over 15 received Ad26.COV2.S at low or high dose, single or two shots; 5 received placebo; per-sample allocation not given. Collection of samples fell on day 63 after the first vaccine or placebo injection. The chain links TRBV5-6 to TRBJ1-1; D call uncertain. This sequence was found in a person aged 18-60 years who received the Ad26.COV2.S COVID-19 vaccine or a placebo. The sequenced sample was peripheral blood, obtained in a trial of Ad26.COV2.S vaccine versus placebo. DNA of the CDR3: TGTGCCAGCAGCTTGGTGTACAGCGAAGCTTTCTTT. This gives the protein CASSLVYSEAFF.